These T cell receptor beta chains were read from a single sample in a study of control samples from healthy donors and cancer patients. The assay was immunoSEQ multiplex PCR, and TCRdb's table has in-frame clones only and misses some. Seen here are 60,000 to 75,000 clones, roughly nine tenths observed once, and the top ten hold approximately 5%. Sequencing was done on a sample of PBMCs. The receptors originated from a man aged 60 to 69 with colorectal cancer. Both conserved end residues are part of each CDR3. A D gene is named only where the DNA matches it firmly. Where a row states a size, it is once, few, many or the class of an expanded clone; other rows omit it.

>few|NA|TRBJ2-7|TRBV12-3/TRBV12-4
CASSSGKKQYF
TGTGCCAGCAGTTCCGGCAAAAAGCAGTACTTC
>NA|TRBD2|TRBJ2-7|TRBV11-2
CASSSLQGGSSGGWYEQYF
TGTGCCAGCAGCTCCCTTCAGGGTGGTAGTAGCGGGGGGTGGTACGAGCAGTACTTC
>NA|TRBD1|TRBJ1-5|TRBV7-9
CASSRTGTGVAQPQHF
TGTGCCAGCAGCCGAACCGGGACAGGGGTGGCTCAGCCCCAGCATTTT
>NA|TRBD1|TRBJ1-2|TRBV28
CASTTGGDDYGYTF
TGTGCCAGCACTACAGGGGGGGATGACTATGGCTACACCTTC
>NA|NA|TRBJ2-5|TRBV3-1/TRBV3-2
CASSGDQTLKGNQETQYF
TGTGCCAGCTCCGGGGACCAGACACTTAAGGGGAATCAAGAGACCCAGTACTTC
>NA|TRBD1|TRBJ2-7|TRBV12-5
CASGFHDRAYEQYF
TGTGCTAGTGGTTTTCATGACAGGGCCTACGAGCAGTACTTC
>NA|NA|TRBJ2-7|TRBV2
CASSKDSGEQYF
TGTGCCAGCAGCAAGGACTCAGGAGAGCAGTACTTC
>NA|TRBD1|TRBJ2-7|TRBV18
CASSRTGTDSYEQYF
TGTGCCAGCTCACGGACCGGGACAGACTCCTACGAGCAGTACTTC
>NA|TRBD1|TRBJ1-6|TRBV7-9
CASSLSTRGIYNSPLHF
TGTGCCAGCAGCTTATCGACCAGGGGGATCTATAATTCACCCCTCCACTTT
>few|NA|TRBJ2-7|TRBV10-3
CAISFQGNEQYF
TGTGCCATCAGTTTTCAGGGGAACGAGCAGTACTTC
>NA|NA|TRBJ1-2|TRBV15
CATSPGLDYGYTF
TGTGCCACCAGCCCAGGGCTGGACTATGGCTACACCTTC
>NA|NA|TRBJ2-7|TRBV14
CASSQGAGSYYEQYF
TGTGCCAGCAGCCAAGGGGCAGGGAGTTACTACGAGCAGTACTTC
>NA|TRBD1|TRBJ2-5|TRBV5-1
CASSPWTGPRETQYF
TGCGCCAGCAGCCCATGGACAGGGCCCCGGGAGACCCAGTACTTC
>NA|TRBD1|TRBJ2-5|TRBV7-9
CASSLSGQGGETQYF
TGTGCCAGCAGCTTATCGGGACAGGGAGGGGAGACCCAGTACTTC
>NA|NA|TRBJ1-4|TRBV9
CASSPRPRGDEKLFF
TGTGCCAGCAGCCCCCGGCCCAGGGGCGACGAAAAACTGTTTTTT
>NA|TRBD2|TRBJ2-4|TRBV6-2/TRBV6-3
CASSRGLAGGPLSKNIQYF
TGTGCCAGCAGTCGGGGACTAGCGGGGGGGCCCTTGTCCAAAAACATTCAGTACTTC
>NA|TRBD1|TRBJ2-1|TRBV6-6
CASTIGTGADEQFF
TGTGCCAGCACCATCGGGACAGGGGCTGATGAGCAGTTCTTC